These 15 T cell receptor beta chains share one sample of origin, sequenced in a study of T cells in Graves' hyperthyroidism and ophthalmopathy. There were TCR beta CDR3 regions amplified from RNA transcripts. HTBI primers were the set used in a first-round RT-PCR of the TCR CDR3. MiXCR, applied by TCRdb to the multiplex PCR reads, yields one record per CDR3 protein. This table holds 330,000 or so distinct CDR3 sequences, approximately 18% found once. Sequenced material: blood. These receptors were obtained from a man aged 50 to 60 with Graves' ophthalmopathy.

This clonotype has only a few counts. The J gene is TRBJ2-1, the V gene TRBV9, with 11 bases identical to TRBD2. The junction had 3 bases not matched to a gene; V was cut back by 4 bases and J by 6 bases. From germline, CDR1 is SGDLS and CDR2 YYNGEE. The CDR3 has 14 residues. The CDR3 nucleotides are TGTGCCAGCAGCTTCGGACTAGCGGGCAATGAGCAGTTCTTC. Amino acid sequence: CASSFGLAGNEQFF. Full variable domain (rest looked up from reference TRBV9 and TRBJ2-1): DSGVTQTPKHLITATGQRVTLRCSPRSGDLSVYWYQQSLDQGLQFLIQYYNGEERAKGNILERFSAQQFPDLHSELNLSSLELGDSALYFCASSFGLAGNEQFFGPGTRLTVL.

The gene calls are TRBV10-3 and TRBJ2-1, with 7 bases that match TRBD2. The CDR3 consists of 15 residues. Germline V CDR1 and CDR2: ENHRY, SYGVKD. J lost 5 bases, V lost 3 bases, and 7 bases had no gene match. The DNA for the CDR3 is TGTGCCATCAGTGACTCCGGGACTAAAAACAATGAGCAGTTCTTC. This encodes CAISDSGTKNNEQFF.

This clonotype was observed a single time. V usage is TRBV5-6 and J usage is TRBJ2-2; D might be TRBD2 (5 bases). The V gene's germline CDR1 is SGHDT and CDR2 YYEEEE. Deletions cut 6 bases from V and 5 bases from J, with 8 bases between. The CDR3 totals 12 residues. The CDR3 reads CASISGTGELFF. CDR3 sequence (DNA): TGTGCCAGCATCTCGGGAACCGGGGAGCTGTTTTTT.

The CDR3: CASSQVTRQESSGANVLTF. The CDR3 nucleotides read TGCGCCAGCAGCCAAGTTACCCGACAGGAGAGCTCTGGGGCCAACGTCCTGACTTTC. The J gene is TRBJ2-6, the V gene TRBV4-1; D may be TRBD1 (6 bases). The V gene lost 1 base and the J gene lost 0 bases, with 16 bases spanning the gap. Germline loops: CDR1 MGHRA, CDR2 YSYEKL. The length of the CDR3 is 19 residues.

This clonotype came up a few times. V and J are TRBV28 and TRBJ2-7; 8 positions match TRBD1. The junction had 9 bases not matched to a gene; V was cut back by 8 bases and J by 3 bases. Germline CDR1 MDHEN, CDR2 SYDVKM. This CDR3 comprises 14 residues. The CDR3 reads CASSRTGLLYEQYF. DNA for the CDR3: TGTGCCAGCTCTAGGACAGGGCTCCTCTACGAGCAGTACTTC.

In its sample, this clonotype was seen a few times. V and J are TRBV9 and TRBJ2-5; the match to TRBD2 covers 10 bases. The CDR3 is made up of 16 amino acids. J was trimmed by 5 bases and V by 3 bases; bases with no gene match: 10. Germline loops: CDR1 SGDLS, CDR2 YYNGEE. CDR3 region: CASSGRAGGPLETQYF. CDR3 nucleotides: TGTGCCAGCAGCGGAAGAGCGGGAGGGCCTCTGGAGACCCAGTACTTC.

This clonotype has just a few counts. CDR3 bases: TGTGCCACCAGTGAAGTGCAGGGGCTGGGCAATGAGCAGTTCTTC. Translating it yields CATSEVQGLGNEQFF. The chain has TRBV24-1 and TRBJ2-1, with D possibly being TRBD1 (6 bases). This CDR3 region has 15 residues. V gave up 4 bases and J gave up 6 bases, with 15 bases separating them. Germline CDR1 is KGHDR and CDR2 is SFDVKD.

The chain couples TRBV28 to TRBJ1-1, with D tentatively TRBD1 (6 bases). This CDR3 contains 14 residues. Between the trimmed V and J ends, which lost 6 bases and 6 bases, there was a span of 17 bases. Germline V CDR1 and CDR2: MDHEN, SYDVKM. The CDR3, as DNA: TGTGCCAGCAGACTTACAGGGTATTCTCCTGAAGCTTTCTTT. Translation: CASRLTGYSPEAFF.

V is TRBV5-8 and J is TRBJ2-3, with 8 nucleotides matching TRBD2. Losses at the gene ends were 6 bases for V and 3 bases for J; bases not matched to a gene: 12. The germline CDR1 and CDR2 sequences are SGHTS and YDEGEE. There are 16 residues in the CDR3. The CDR3 nucleotides read TGTGCCAGCACTGCGGGAGCGGGAGCCCTTACAGATACGCAGTATTTT. Translating it yields CASTAGAGALTDTQYF.

V gene TRBV5-1 combines with J gene TRBJ2-2; 13 bases align to TRBD2. With V trimmed by 5 bases and J by 8 bases, 9 bases remained unmatched. This CDR3 contains 16 residues. CDR1 is SGHRS, CDR2 YFSETQ, per germline. This CDR3 is CASSPGTSGIGGELFF. The CDR3 DNA reads as TGCGCCAGCAGTCCCGGGACTAGCGGGATAGGAGGGGAGCTGTTTTTT.

Only a few counts were recorded for this clonotype. This chain joins TRBV7-8 and TRBJ1-2, with 10 bases fitting TRBD1. This CDR3 is 13 amino acids long. CDR1 is SGHVS and CDR2 is FQNEAQ in the germline V gene. Trimming removed 2 bases from V and 8 bases from J; junction bases left unmatched: 2. The CDR3 DNA follows: TGTGCCAGCAGCTTAAGGACAGGGGGAGGCTACACCTTC. Its translation: CASSLRTGGGYTF.

This clonotype was seen repeatedly, ten times or more. The V call is TRBV2, the J call TRBJ1-5, with TRBD1 matching 9 bases. Losses at the gene ends were 4 bases for V and 6 bases for J; bases not matched to a gene: 7. Looked up from germline, CDR1 is SNHLY and CDR2 is FYNNEI. This CDR3 has 15 amino acids. The CDR3 bases are TGTGCCAGCAGTGCAAACAGGGGGCAGTTTCAGCCCCAGCATTTT. This sequence encodes CASSANRGQFQPQHF. Full variable domain (remainder filled in from reference TRBV2 and TRBJ1-5): EPEVTQTPSHQVTQMGQEVILRCVPISNHLYFYWYRQILGQKVEFLVSFYNNEISEKSEIFDDQFSVERPDGSNFTLKIRSTKLEDSAMYFCASSANRGQFQPQHFGDGTRLSIL.

This clonotype was seen at least ten times. The V call is TRBV12-3 or TRBV12-4, the J call TRBJ1-1; D is undetermined. The CDR3 length is 15 residues. With 3 bases removed from V and 0 bases from J, the gap between germline ends came to 11 bases. The CDR3 spells CASSLAAGMNTEAFF. The CDR3 nucleotides read TGTGCCAGCAGTTTGGCTGCCGGTATGAACACTGAAGCTTTCTTT.

This clonotype has ten or more counts. V usage is TRBV11-2 and J usage is TRBJ2-1, with TRBD2 matching 8 bases. Per the germline V gene, CDR1 is SGHAT and CDR2 is FQNNGV. Unmatched junction bases numbered 14, after V lost 5 bases and J lost 8 bases. The length of the CDR3 is 16 residues. CDR3 bases: TGTGCCAGCAGCCTACTCCCCAGCGGGAGTGGCTATGAGCAGTTCTTC. It specifies CASSLLPSGSGYEQFF. Looking up the rest from reference TRBV11-2 and TRBJ2-1 gives the full variable domain: EAGVAQSPRYKIIEKRQSVAFWCNPISGHATLYWYQQILGQGPKLLIQFQNNGVVDDSQLPKDRFSAERLKGVDSTLKIQPAKLEDSAVYLCASSLLPSGSGYEQFFGPGTRLTVL.

This clonotype was seen repeatedly, ten times or more. V usage is TRBV11-1 and J usage is TRBJ2-5, with 14 bases that match TRBD2. Germline CDR1 SGHAT, CDR2 FQDESV (reference sequence). Trimming took 5 bases from V and 2 from J; bases not matched to a gene: 13. The CDR3 has 19 residues. The CDR3 DNA reads as TGTGCCAGCAGCCGCGGACTAGCGGGAGGAGGAAGCCTTCAAGAGACCCAGTACTTC. This gives the protein CASSRGLAGGGSLQETQYF.